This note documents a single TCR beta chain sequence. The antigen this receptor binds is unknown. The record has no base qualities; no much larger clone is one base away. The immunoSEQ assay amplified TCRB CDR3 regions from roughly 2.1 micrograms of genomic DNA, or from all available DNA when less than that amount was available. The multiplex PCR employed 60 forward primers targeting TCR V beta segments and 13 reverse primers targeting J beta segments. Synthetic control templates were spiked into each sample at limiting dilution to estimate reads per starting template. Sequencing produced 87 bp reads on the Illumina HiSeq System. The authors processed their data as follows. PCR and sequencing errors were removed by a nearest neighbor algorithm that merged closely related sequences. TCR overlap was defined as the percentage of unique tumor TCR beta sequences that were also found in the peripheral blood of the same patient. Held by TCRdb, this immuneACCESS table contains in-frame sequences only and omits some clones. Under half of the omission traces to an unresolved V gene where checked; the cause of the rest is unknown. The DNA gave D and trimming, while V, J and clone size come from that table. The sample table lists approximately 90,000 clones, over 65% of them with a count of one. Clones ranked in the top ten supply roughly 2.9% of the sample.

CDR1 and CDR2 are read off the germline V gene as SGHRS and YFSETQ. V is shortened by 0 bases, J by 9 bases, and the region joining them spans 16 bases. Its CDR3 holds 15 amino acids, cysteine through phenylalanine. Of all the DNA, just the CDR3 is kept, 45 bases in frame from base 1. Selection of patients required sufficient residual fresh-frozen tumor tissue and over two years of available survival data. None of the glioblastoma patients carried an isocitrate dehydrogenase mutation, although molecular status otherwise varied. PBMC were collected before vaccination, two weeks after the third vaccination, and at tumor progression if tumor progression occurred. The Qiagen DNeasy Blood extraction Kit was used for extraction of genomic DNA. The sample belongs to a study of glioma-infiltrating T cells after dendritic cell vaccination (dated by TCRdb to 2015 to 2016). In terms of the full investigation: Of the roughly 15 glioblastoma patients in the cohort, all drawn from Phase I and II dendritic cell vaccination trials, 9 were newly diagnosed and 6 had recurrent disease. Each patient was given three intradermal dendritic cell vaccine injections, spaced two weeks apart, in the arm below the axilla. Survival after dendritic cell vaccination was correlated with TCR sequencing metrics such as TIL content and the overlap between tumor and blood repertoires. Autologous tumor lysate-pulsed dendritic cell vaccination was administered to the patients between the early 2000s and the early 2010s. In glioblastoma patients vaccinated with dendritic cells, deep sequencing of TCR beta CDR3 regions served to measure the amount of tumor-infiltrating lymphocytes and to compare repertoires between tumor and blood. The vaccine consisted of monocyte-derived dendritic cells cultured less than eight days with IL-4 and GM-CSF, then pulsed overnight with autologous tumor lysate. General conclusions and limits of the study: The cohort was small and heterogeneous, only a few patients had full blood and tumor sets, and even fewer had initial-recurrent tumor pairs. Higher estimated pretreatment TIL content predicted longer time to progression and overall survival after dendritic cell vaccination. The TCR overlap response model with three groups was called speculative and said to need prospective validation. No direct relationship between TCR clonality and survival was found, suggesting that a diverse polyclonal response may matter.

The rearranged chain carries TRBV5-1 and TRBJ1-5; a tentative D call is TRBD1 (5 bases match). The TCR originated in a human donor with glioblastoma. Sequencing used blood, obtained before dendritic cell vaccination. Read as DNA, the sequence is TGCGCCAGCAGCTTGGTAGGAGTAAAGGGGTCGCCCCAGCATTTT. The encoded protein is CASSLVGVKGSPQHF.